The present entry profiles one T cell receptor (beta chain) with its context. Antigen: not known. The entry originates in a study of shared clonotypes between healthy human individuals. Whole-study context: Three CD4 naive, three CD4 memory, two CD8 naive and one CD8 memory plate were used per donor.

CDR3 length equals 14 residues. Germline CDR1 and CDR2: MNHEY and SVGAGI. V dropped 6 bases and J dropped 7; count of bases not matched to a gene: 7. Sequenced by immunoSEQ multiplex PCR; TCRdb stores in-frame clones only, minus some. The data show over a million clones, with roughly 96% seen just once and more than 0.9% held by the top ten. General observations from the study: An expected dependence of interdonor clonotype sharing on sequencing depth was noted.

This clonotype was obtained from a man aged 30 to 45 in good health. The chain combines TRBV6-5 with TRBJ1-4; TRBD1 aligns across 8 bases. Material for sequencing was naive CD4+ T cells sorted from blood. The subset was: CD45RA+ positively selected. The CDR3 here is CASSWDRPPEKLFF. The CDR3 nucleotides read TGTGCCAGCAGCTGGGACAGGCCGCCTGAAAAACTGTTTTTT.